The 5 T cell receptor beta chains below were found in one sample sequenced in a study of CD8+ T cells in alopecia areata. Following RNA extraction, reverse transcription yielded cDNA that acted as the sequencing template. Method: immunoSEQ multiplex PCR; TCRdb's copy keeps in-frame clones and lacks some. The table has about 98,000 clones, roughly two fifths seen once. The sequencing sample was made of CD4+ T cells sorted from blood. These receptors all come from a human donor with alopecia areata.

The chain links TRBV2 to TRBJ2-3, with D unclear. The germline V and J ends were trimmed by 4 bases and 2 bases, with 10 bases remaining between them. This CDR3 has 14 residues. Looked up from germline, CDR1 is SNHLY and CDR2 is FYNNEI. CDR3 sequence (DNA): TGTGCCAGCAGTGGCCATGCAATCACAGATACGCAGTATTTT. This encodes CASSGHAITDTQYF.

This chain links TRBV28 with TRBJ1-2, with no clear D. Germline V lookup: CDR1 MDHEN, CDR2 SYDVKM. The CDR3 consists of 12 residues. The V end was cut by 5 bases, the J end by 3 bases, with 7 bases between. CDR3 protein: CASSLTDYGYTF. The CDR3 DNA is TGTGCCAGCAGTCTCACAGACTATGGCTACACCTTC.

In this sample, this clone turned up a few times. This chain uses TRBV6-4 with TRBJ1-5; D unresolved. The germline gives CDR1 MRHNA, CDR2 SNTAGT. V lost 2 bases, J lost 5 bases, and 10 bases lay in between. This CDR3 region has 14 residues. As DNA, the CDR3 is TGTGCCAGCAGTGACAGCCTGGGGTATCAGCCCCAGCATTTT. It is translated as CASSDSLGYQPQHF.

The J gene is TRBJ1-1, the V gene TRBV28; 7 bases are shared with TRBD1. Trimming removed 4 bases from V and 4 bases from J; junction bases left unmatched: 6. CDR1 and CDR2 (germline): MDHEN, SYDVKM. The CDR3 contains 14 residues. CDR3 sequence: CASSYNRGPTEAFF. CDR3 bases: TGTGCCAGCAGTTACAACAGGGGTCCCACTGAAGCTTTCTTT. The full variable domain, in which reference TRBV28 and TRBJ1-1 provide the parts outside the CDR3, is DVKVTQSSRYLVKRTGEKVFLECVQDMDHENMFWYRQDPGLGLRLIYFSYDVKMKEKGDIPEGYSVSREKKERFSLILESASTNQTSMYLCASSYNRGPTEAFFGQGTRLTVV.

The V gene is TRBV7-8, the J gene TRBJ2-1, with a possible D match to TRBD2 (5 bases). Between the trimmed V and J ends, which lost 0 bases and 9 bases, there was a span of 12 bases. The germline V gene has CDR1 SGHVS and CDR2 FQNEAQ. This CDR3 has 14 amino acids. Here the CDR3 DNA reads TGTGCCAGCAGCTTAGCTTCTACCAGCGGTGAGCAGTTCTTC. Residues: CASSLASTSGEQFF. Full variable domain (outside the CDR3, taken from reference TRBV7-8 and TRBJ2-1): GAGVSQSPRYKVAKRGQDVALRCDPISGHVSLFWYQQALGQGPEFLTYFQNEAQLDKSGLPSDRFFAERPEGSVSTLKIQRTQQEDSAVYLCASSLASTSGEQFFGPGTRLTVL.